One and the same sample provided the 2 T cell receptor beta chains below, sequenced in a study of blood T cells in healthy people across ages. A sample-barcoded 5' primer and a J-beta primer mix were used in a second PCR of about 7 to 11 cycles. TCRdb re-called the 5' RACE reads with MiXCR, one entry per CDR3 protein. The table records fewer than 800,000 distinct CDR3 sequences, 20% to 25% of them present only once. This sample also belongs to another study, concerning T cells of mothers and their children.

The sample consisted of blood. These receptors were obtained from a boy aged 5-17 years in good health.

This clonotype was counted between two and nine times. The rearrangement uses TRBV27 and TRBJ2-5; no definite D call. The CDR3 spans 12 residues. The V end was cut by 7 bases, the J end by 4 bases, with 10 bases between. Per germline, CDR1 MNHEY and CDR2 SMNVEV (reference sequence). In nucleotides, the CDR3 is TGTGCCAGCACCTCGGCAGGAGAGACCCAGTACTTC. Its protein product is CASTSAGETQYF.

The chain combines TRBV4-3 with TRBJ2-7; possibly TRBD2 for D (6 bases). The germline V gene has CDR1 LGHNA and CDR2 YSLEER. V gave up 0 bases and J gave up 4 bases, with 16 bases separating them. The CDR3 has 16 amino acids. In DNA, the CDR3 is TGCGCCAGCAGCCAAGAGGCCGGGGGTCCCCTGTACGAGCAGTACTTC. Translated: CASSQEAGGPLYEQYF.